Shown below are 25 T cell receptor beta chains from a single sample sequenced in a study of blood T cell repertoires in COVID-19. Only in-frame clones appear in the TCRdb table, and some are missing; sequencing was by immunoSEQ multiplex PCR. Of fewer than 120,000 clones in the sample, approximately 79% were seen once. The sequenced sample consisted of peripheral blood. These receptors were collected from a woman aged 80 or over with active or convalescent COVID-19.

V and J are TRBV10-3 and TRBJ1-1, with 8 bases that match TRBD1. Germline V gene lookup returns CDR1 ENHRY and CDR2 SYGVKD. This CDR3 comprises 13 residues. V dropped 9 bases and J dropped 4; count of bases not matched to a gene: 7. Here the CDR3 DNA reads TGTGCCATTAACAGGGGGGTGGGCACTGAAGCTTTCTTT. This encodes CAINRGVGTEAFF.

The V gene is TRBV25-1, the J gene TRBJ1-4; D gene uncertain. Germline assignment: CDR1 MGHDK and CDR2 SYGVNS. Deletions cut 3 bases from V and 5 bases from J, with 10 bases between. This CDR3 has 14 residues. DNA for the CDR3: TGTGCCAGCAGTGATCTAAGAGGGAATGAAAAACTGTTTTTT. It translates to CASSDLRGNEKLFF.

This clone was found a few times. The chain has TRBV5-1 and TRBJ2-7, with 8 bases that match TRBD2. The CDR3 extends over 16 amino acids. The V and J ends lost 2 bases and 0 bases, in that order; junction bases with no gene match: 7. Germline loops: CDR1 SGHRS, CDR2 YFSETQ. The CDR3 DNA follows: TGCGCCAGCAGCTTCCGGACTAGCAGGCCCTCCTACGAGCAGTACTTC. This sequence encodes CASSFRTSRPSYEQYF.

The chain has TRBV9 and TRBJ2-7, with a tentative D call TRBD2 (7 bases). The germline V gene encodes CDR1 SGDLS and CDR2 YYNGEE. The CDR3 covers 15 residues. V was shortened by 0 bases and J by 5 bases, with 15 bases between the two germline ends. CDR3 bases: TGTGCCAGCAGCGTAGAGGGGAGGGGGGGCCACGAGCAGTACTTC. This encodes CASSVEGRGGHEQYF.

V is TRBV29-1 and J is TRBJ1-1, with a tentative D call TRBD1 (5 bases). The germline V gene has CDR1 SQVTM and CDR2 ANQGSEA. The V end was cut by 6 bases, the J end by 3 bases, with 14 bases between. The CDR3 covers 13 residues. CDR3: CSVAWGGDTEAFF. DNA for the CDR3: TGCAGCGTAGCCTGGGGGGGTGACACTGAAGCTTTCTTT. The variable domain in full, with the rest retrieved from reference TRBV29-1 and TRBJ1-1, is SAVISQKPSRDICQRGTSLTIQCQVDSQVTMMFWYRQQPGQSLTLIATANQGSEATYESGFVIDKFPISRPNLTFSTLTVSNMSPEDSSIYLCSVAWGGDTEAFFGQGTRLTVV.

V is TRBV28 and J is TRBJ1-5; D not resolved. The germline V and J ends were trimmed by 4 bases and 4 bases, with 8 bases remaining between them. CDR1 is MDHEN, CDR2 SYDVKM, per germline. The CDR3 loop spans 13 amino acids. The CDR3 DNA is TGTGCCAGCAGTTGGGCCCCTAATCAGCCCCAGCATTTT. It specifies CASSWAPNQPQHF.

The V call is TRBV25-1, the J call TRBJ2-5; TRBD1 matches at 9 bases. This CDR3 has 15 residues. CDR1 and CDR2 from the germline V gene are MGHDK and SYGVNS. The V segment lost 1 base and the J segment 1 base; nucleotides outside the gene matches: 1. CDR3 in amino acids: CASSELGQGQETQYF. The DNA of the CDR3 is TGTGCCAGCAGTGAATTGGGACAGGGCCAAGAGACCCAGTACTTC. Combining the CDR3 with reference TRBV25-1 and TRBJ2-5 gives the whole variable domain EADIYQTPRYLVIGTGKKITLECSQTMGHDKMYWYQQDPGMELHLIHYSYGVNSTEKGDLSSESTVSRIRTEHFPLTLESARPSHTSQYLCASSELGQGQETQYFGPGTRLLVL.

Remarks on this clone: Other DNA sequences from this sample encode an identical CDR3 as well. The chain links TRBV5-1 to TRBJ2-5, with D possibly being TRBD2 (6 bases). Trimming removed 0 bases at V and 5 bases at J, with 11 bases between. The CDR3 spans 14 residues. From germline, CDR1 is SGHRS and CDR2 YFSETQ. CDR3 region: CASSLVSGRETQYF. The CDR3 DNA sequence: TGCGCCAGCAGCTTGGTTAGCGGCCGGGAGACCCAGTACTTC. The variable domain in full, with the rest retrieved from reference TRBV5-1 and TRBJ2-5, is KAGVTQTPRYLIKTRGQQVTLSCSPISGHRSVSWYQQTPGQGLQFLFEYFSETQRNKGNFPGRFSGRQFSNSRSEMNVSTLELGDSALYLCASSLVSGRETQYFGPGTRLLVL.

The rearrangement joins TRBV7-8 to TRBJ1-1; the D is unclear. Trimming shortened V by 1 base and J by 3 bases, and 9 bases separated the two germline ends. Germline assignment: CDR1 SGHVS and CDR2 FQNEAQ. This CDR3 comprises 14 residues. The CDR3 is CASSLEGRYTEAFF. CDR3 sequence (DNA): TGTGCCAGCAGCTTAGAAGGGAGGTACACTGAAGCTTTCTTT.

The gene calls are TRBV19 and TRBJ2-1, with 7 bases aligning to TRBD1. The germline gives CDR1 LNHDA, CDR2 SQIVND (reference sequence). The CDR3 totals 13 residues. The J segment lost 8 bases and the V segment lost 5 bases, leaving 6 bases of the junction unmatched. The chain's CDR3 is CASSPIRGYEQFF. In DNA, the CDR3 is TGTGCCAGTAGTCCCATCAGGGGGTATGAGCAGTTCTTC.

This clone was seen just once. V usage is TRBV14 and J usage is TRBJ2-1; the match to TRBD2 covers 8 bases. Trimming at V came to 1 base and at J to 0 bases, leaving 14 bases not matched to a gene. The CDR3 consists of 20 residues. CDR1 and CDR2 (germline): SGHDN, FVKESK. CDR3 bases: TGTGCCAGCAGCCAAGCGGCGGGAGGAACTTTTGTAAGCTCCTACAATGAGCAGTTCTTC. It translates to CASSQAAGGTFVSSYNEQFF.

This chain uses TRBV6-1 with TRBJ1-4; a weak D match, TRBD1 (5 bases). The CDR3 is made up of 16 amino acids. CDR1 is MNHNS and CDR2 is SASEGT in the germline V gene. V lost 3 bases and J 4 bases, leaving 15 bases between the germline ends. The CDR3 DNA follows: TGTGCCAGCAGTGACGTTCTCGTCAGGGTTAATGAAAAACTGTTTTTT. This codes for CASSDVLVRVNEKLFF.

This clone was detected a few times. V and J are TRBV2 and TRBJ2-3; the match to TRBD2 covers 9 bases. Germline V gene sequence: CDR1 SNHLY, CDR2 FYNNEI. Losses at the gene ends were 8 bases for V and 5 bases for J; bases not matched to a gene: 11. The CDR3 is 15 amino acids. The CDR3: CASGDLAGVVDTQYF. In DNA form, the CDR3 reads TGTGCCAGCGGGGACTTAGCGGGAGTTGTAGATACGCAGTATTTT.

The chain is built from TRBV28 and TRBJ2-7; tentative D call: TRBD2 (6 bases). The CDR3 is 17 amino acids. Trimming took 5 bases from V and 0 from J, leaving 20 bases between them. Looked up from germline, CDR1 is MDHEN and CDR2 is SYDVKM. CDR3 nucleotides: TGTGCCAGCAGTCACTCCCGGGGGACTGCGAGCTCCTACGAGCAGTACTTC. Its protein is CASSHSRGTASSYEQYF.

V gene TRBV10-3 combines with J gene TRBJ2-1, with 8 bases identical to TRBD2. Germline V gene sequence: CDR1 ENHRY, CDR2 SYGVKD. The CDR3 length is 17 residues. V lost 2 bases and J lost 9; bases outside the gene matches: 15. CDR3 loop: CAISEASGSGGLGEQFF. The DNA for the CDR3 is TGTGCCATCAGTGAGGCCAGCGGGAGTGGGGGGCTGGGTGAGCAGTTCTTC.

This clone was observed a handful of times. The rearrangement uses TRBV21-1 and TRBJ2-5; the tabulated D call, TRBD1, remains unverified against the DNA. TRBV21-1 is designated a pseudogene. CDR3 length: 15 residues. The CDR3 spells CASSKLGRDIETQYF. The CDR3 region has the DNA TGTGCCAGCAGCAAACTTGGCAGGGATATAGAGACCCAGTACTTC.

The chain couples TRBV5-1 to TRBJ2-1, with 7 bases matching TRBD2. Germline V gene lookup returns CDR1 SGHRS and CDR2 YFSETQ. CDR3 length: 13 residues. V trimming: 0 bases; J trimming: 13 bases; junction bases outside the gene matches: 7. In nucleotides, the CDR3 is TGCGCCAGCAGCTTGGAGCGGAGCGGGGTCCAGTTCTTC. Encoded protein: CASSLERSGVQFF. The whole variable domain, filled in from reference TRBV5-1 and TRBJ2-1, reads KAGVTQTPRYLIKTRGQQVTLSCSPISGHRSVSWYQQTPGQGLQFLFEYFSETQRNKGNFPGRFSGRQFSNSRSEMNVSTLELGDSALYLCASSLERSGVQFFGPGTRLTVL.

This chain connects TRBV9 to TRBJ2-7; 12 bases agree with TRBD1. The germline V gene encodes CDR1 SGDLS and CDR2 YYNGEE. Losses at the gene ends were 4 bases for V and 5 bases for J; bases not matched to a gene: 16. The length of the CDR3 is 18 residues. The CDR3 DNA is TGTGCCAGCAGCTACACCGCTGCGCCGGGACAGGGGGCCAACGAGCAGTACTTC. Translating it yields CASSYTAAPGQGANEQYF.

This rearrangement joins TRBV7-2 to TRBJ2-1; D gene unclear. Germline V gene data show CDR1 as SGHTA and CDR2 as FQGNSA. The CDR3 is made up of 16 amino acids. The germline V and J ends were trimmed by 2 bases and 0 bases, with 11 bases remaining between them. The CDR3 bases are TGTGCCAGCAGCTTAAGTGGAGCAAGCTCCTACAATGAGCAGTTCTTC. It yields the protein CASSLSGASSYNEQFF.

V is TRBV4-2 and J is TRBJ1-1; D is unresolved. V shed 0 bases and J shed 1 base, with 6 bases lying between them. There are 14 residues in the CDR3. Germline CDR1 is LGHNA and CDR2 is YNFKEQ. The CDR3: CASSQDVRNTEAFF. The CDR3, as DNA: TGTGCCAGCAGCCAAGATGTGAGGAACACTGAAGCTTTCTTT.

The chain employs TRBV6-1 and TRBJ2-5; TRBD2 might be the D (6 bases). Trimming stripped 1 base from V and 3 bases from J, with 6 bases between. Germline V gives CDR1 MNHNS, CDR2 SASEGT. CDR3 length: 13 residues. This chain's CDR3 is CASSEVAEETQYF. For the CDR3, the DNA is TGTGCCAGCAGTGAAGTAGCGGAAGAGACCCAGTACTTC.

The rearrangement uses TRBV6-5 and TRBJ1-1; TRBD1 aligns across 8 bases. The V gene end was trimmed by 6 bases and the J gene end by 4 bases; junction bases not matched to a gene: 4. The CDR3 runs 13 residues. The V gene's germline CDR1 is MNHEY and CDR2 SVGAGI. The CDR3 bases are TGTGCCAGCAGGCAGGGGGCGAGCACTGAAGCTTTCTTT. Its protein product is CASRQGASTEAFF.

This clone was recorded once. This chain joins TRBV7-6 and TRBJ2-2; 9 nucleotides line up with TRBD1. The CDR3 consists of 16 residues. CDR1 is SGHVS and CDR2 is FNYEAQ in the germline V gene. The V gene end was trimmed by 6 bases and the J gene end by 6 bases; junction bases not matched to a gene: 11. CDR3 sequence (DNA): TGTGCCAGCAGGCCGCTCTCCGGACAGGGGTCCGGGGAGCTGTTTTTT. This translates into CASRPLSGQGSGELFF.

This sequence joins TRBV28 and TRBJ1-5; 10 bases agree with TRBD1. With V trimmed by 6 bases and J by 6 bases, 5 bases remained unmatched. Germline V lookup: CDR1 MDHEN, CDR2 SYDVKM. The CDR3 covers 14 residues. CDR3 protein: CASSAGTGVQPQHF. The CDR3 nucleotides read TGTGCCAGCAGCGCCGGGACAGGGGTTCAGCCCCAGCATTTT. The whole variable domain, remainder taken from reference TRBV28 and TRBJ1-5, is DVKVTQSSRYLVKRTGEKVFLECVQDMDHENMFWYRQDPGLGLRLIYFSYDVKMKEKGDIPEGYSVSREKKERFSLILESASTNQTSMYLCASSAGTGVQPQHFGDGTRLSIL.

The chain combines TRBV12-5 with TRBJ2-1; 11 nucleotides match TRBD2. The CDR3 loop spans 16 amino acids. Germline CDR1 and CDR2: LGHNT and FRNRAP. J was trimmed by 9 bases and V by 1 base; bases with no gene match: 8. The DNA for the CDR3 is TGTGCTAGTGGTTTGGACTTAGCGGGAGGGCCAGGTGAGCAGTTCTTC. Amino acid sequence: CASGLDLAGGPGEQFF.